This T cell receptor beta chain stems from a study of T cells after yellow fever vaccination (dated by TCRdb to the late 2010s). Regarding the research as a whole: The SMART-Seq v4 Ultra Low Input RNA kit was used to prepare libraries from fractions with low cell numbers. To track T-cell clones before and after primary and booster YFV17D yellow fever vaccination, bulk TCR alpha and beta repertoires were sequenced longitudinally. Two healthy male donors made up the cohort, one aged 18 to 30 years and the other aged 30 to 40 years. Blood samples were taken at several timepoints before and after primary and secondary immunization, and bulk PBMC replicates and cell subsets were isolated.

TCR cDNA was synthesized by 5'RACE template switching, through which a universal primer site and unique molecular identifiers were introduced. Priming for cDNA synthesis came from both the TCR alpha and TCR beta constant segments. Library amplification used two PCR steps, and the second PCR step added sample barcodes and sequencing adapters. Libraries were sequenced on Illumina HiSeq 2500 (2x100 bp) or NovaSeq (2x150 bp). The study's processing was this. MIGEC was used to demultiplex reads and collapse the reads into UMI consensus sequences, and MiXCR was used for V(D)J alignment. Vaccine-responding clonotypes were identified with edgeR using replicate PBMC samples, with FDR below 0.01 and a log2 fold change above 5 up to day 15 being required. Bulk clonotypes were assigned CD4 or CD8 identity according to which sequenced CD4 or CD8 repertoire held them at higher abundance. TCRdb passed the public sequencing reads through fastp at Q25 and MiXCR, retaining productive beta sequences. Under each unique CDR3 protein, matching rows form one entry showing the most common genes and DNA. For this entry, the V and J calls and clone size follow TCRdb and not the study's own pipeline. Within this sample are roughly 300,000 distinct CDR3 sequences, with roughly 8.6% of them counted one time only. The ten largest clones represent approximately 18% of the sample.

CDR1 is given as SGHRS and CDR2 as YFSETQ, both from the germline V gene. The germline V end is reduced by 0 bases and the J end by 9 bases; junction bases left unmatched: 2. From cysteine to phenylalanine, the CDR3 is 13 amino acids long. Here the CDR3 DNA is all that survives: 39 bases in frame from base 1. Notes on this clonotype: Its antigen is unknown. No clone much larger than this one lies a single base away; base qualities are absent.

The investigation overall reported the following: Compared with the primary T-cell response, the secondary T-cell response was weaker but faster, peaking on day 5 rather than day 15. After the booster, most of the clones that had expanded following primary vaccination were detected again (roughly 97% of CD4 and 80% to 90% of CD8), which suggests that memory was broadly maintained. Only a couple of donors were included in the study, so the extent to which the findings can be generalized is limited. Computational filtering was required because FACS-sorted repertoires could contain abundant contaminating clonotypes from the bulk population. A small share of clonotypes was detected in both CD4 and CD8 compartments, with the overlap likely arising from convergent recombination.

Interpreted using the paper, the treatment or condition label stands for: live attenuated yellow fever vaccine strain. At each blood-draw timepoint, two biological replicates of bulk PBMCs were obtained. A standard Ficoll-Paque protocol was used to isolate PBMCs from peripheral blood. RNA was extracted with TriZol from bulk PBMCs, CD4 and CD8 fractions, and dextramer-positive and dextramer-negative fractions. The V gene is TRBV5-1 and the J gene is TRBJ2-3; 9 middle bases align to TRBD1. This material consisted of PBMCs, taken 45 days after the first yellow fever vaccination. The TCR sequence derives from a man between 18 and 35 years old who received the YFV17D yellow fever vaccine. The base sequence is TGCGCCAGCAGCTTGGAACAGGGGGCGACGCAGTATTTT. This is translated as CASSLEQGATQYF.